The 32 T cell receptor beta chains in this list originate from one sample, sequenced in a study of beta chain features in type 1 diabetes. Study conclusions and caveats: Shortening of TCRB CDR3s, moderate but significant, appeared in all four CD4+ subsets of Type 1 diabetes patients.

No antigen has been identified for these receptors. Of the isolated RNA, all was reverse transcribed, and so the sequenced material was expressed TCRB transcripts. Data came from immunoSEQ multiplex PCR; TCRdb stores just in-frame clones and leaves some out. This sample has almost 350,000 clones; around 9.7% occur once, and the top ten carry around 1%. Input material: central memory CD4+ T cells from blood. These receptors all stem from a man aged 25 to 40 with type 1 diabetes.

This clone has a handful of counts. The chain carries TRBV28 and TRBJ2-1; D is possibly TRBD1 (6 bases). V lost 2 bases to trimming and J lost 2 bases, with 10 bases between them. Germline V lookup: CDR1 MDHEN, CDR2 SYDVKM. The CDR3 has 15 amino acids. Written as DNA, the CDR3 is TGTGCCAGCAGTTTACACAGGGCCACCTACAATGAGCAGTTCTTC. It translates to CASSLHRATYNEQFF.

This clone showed up just a few times. The chain couples TRBV19 to TRBJ2-6; possible D gene TRBD2, 6 bases. Germline V CDR1 and CDR2: LNHDA, SQIVND (reference sequence). Trimming pared 5 bases from V and 2 bases from J, leaving 10 bases between. There are 15 residues in the CDR3. CDR3 residues: CASSDGGAGANVLTF. The CDR3 DNA reads TGTGCCAGTAGTGATGGAGGGGCTGGGGCCAACGTCCTGACTTTC.

The table lists this clone with a few counts. V and J are TRBV2 and TRBJ2-7; D gene uncertain. There are 13 residues in the CDR3. V was shortened by 7 bases and J by 7 bases, with 17 bases between the two germline ends. Germline loops: CDR1 SNHLY, CDR2 FYNNEI. CDR3 DNA: TGTGCCAGCACACCCAACCCCACTATAGAGCAGTACTTC. Translation gives CASTPNPTIEQYF.

The chain carries TRBV27 and TRBJ2-3; tentatively, D is TRBD2 (6 bases). V was cut by 2 bases and J by 2 bases, with 11 bases left in between. The V gene's germline CDR1 is MNHEY and CDR2 SMNVEV (reference sequence). This CDR3 has 15 residues. The CDR3 DNA sequence: TGTGCCAGCAGTTTAGATAGCGGATCCACAGATACGCAGTATTTT. Protein sequence: CASSLDSGSTDTQYF.

This clone was observed a few times. V usage is TRBV10-2 and J usage is TRBJ2-1; a weak D match, TRBD2 (6 bases). Germline V CDR1 and CDR2: WSHSY, SAAADI. The V end lost 3 bases, the J end lost 5 bases, and 11 bases lay between the germline ends. The CDR3 totals 14 residues. The CDR3 loop reads CASSDRGSHNEQFF. CDR3 coding DNA: TGCGCCAGCAGTGATCGGGGGTCCCACAATGAGCAGTTCTTC.

The chain couples TRBV5-6 to TRBJ2-3, with 9 bases lining up with TRBD2. CDR1 and CDR2 from the germline V gene are SGHDT and YYEEEE. V was clipped by 0 bases and J by 1 base; unmatched bases: 0. This CDR3 contains 15 residues. CDR3 protein: CASSLASGGTDTQYF. The CDR3 nucleotides read TGTGCCAGCAGCTTGGCTAGCGGGGGCACAGATACGCAGTATTTT.

This clone was counted a single time. V gene TRBV7-2 combines with J gene TRBJ2-5, with 7 bases aligning to TRBD1. The V segment lost 5 bases and the J segment 11 bases; nucleotides outside the gene matches: 20. Germline assignment: CDR1 SGHTA and CDR2 FQGNSA. This CDR3 has 16 amino acids. CDR3 residues: CASSPTPGQRLGEQYF. CDR3 sequence (DNA): TGTGCCAGCAGCCCAACCCCGGGACAGAGGCTCGGGGAGCAGTACTTC.

This clone was recorded a few times. The rearrangement links TRBV28 to TRBJ1-2; 10 bases line up with TRBD1. There are 16 residues in the CDR3. V was clipped by 6 bases and J by 3 bases; unmatched bases: 10. CDR1 is MDHEN, CDR2 SYDVKM, per germline. CDR3: CASRYLGTGEDYGYTF. Written as DNA, the CDR3 is TGTGCCAGCAGGTACCTCGGGACAGGGGAAGACTATGGCTACACCTTC.

Comments on this clone: This may arise from a read error, as a much more abundant clone is one base away. In the same sample, other DNA sequences code for this CDR3. V and J are TRBV2 and TRBJ2-1; D uncertain. Germline V gene data show CDR1 as SNHLY and CDR2 as FYNNEI. The V end was cut by 6 bases, the J end by 5 bases, with 5 bases between. CDR3 size: 11 residues. The CDR3 region is CASSLDNEQFF. The CDR3 DNA is TGTGCCAGCAGCTTGGACAATGAGCAGTTCTTC. Full variable domain (missing parts from reference TRBV2 and TRBJ2-1): EPEVTQTPSHQVTQMGQEVILRCVPISNHLYFYWYRQILGQKVEFLVSFYNNEISEKSEIFDDQFSVERPDGSNFTLKIRSTKLEDSAMYFCASSLDNEQFFGPGTRLTVL.

On this clone: The same CDR3 is also encoded by other DNA sequences in this sample. The chain links TRBV5-1 to TRBJ1-6; 8 bases map to TRBD1. The CDR3 has 15 residues. With V trimmed by 4 bases and J by 3 bases, 3 bases remained unmatched. The germline V gene has CDR1 SGHRS and CDR2 YFSETQ. CDR3: CASSSGQGYNSPLHF. CDR3 nucleotide sequence: TGCGCCAGCAGCAGCGGACAGGGCTATAATTCACCCCTCCACTTT.

This clone was detected a few times. The rearrangement uses TRBV23-1 and TRBJ1-4; D not certain. TRBV23-1 is assigned to the ORF class and has an uncertain function. This CDR3 region has 16 residues. V was clipped by 3 bases and J by 0 bases, with 11 bases between them. CDR3 protein: CASSHLRLATNEKLFF. CDR3 sequence (DNA): TGCGCCAGCAGTCATTTGAGGTTGGCAACTAATGAAAAACTGTTTTTT.

The chain recombines TRBV2 with TRBJ1-4; D is unclear. The CDR3 has 13 residues. Germline V gene data show CDR1 as SNHLY and CDR2 as FYNNEI. With 4 bases removed from V and 7 bases from J, the gap between germline ends came to 10 bases. This CDR3 is CASSGPGGEKLFF. CDR3 coding DNA: TGTGCCAGCAGTGGGCCCGGCGGTGAAAAACTGTTTTTT.

This clone was found a few times. This chain uses TRBV7-9 with TRBJ1-1, with unresolved D. Per the germline V gene, CDR1 is SEHNR and CDR2 is FQNEAQ (reference sequence). V lost 5 bases, J lost 4 bases, and 14 bases lay in between. The CDR3 has 14 amino acids. The CDR3 DNA follows: TGTGCCAGCAGCCGAGGAAGTAGGGCCACTGAAGCTTTCTTT. Translation: CASSRGSRATEAFF.

V gene TRBV9 combines with J gene TRBJ1-3; TRBD1 is a possible D gene (5 bases). Between the trimmed V and J ends, which lost 4 bases and 3 bases, there was a span of 14 bases. Looked up from germline, CDR1 is SGDLS and CDR2 is YYNGEE. The CDR3 runs 15 residues. The CDR3 coding sequence is TGTGCCAGCAGCCCCACGGGCGGGGGTGGAAACACCATATATTTT. It encodes CASSPTGGGGNTIYF.

The V and J genes are TRBV9 and TRBJ2-5; 9 bases are a match to TRBD2. The CDR3 loop spans 16 amino acids. After removal of 0 bases from V and 1 base from J, the junction contained 4 bases not matched to a gene. CDR1 SGDLS and CDR2 YYNGEE come from the germline V gene. CDR3 in amino acids: CASSVGNSGGQETQYF. The CDR3, as DNA: TGTGCCAGCAGCGTAGGAAATAGCGGGGGCCAAGAGACCCAGTACTTC.

This clone was detected many times. The CDR3 DNA reads as TGTGCCAGCAGCCAAGATCTGCTAGCGGGGGTGGATGAGCAGTTCTTC. Encoded protein: CASSQDLLAGVDEQFF. The rearrangement links TRBV14 to TRBJ2-1; 10 nucleotides line up with TRBD2. The germline V gene encodes CDR1 SGHDN and CDR2 FVKESK. This CDR3 comprises 16 residues. The junction had 7 bases not matched to a gene; V was cut back by 0 bases and J by 8 bases.

This clone was detected only once. The gene calls are TRBV5-6 and TRBJ2-3, with TRBD2 matching 12 bases. Looked up from germline, CDR1 is SGHDT and CDR2 is YYEEEE. The CDR3 runs to 16 residues. With V trimmed by 4 bases and J by 0 bases, 3 bases remained unmatched. CDR3 nucleotide sequence: TGTGCCAGCAGCGTTACTAGCGGGGGGAGCACAGATACGCAGTATTTT. It encodes CASSVTSGGSTDTQYF.

The rearrangement links TRBV5-6 to TRBJ2-7, with a possible D match to TRBD2 (5 bases). The CDR3 spans 15 residues. Germline V lookup: CDR1 SGHDT, CDR2 YYEEEE. With 2 bases removed from V and 3 bases from J, the gap between germline ends came to 15 bases. This chain's CDR3 is CASSFGGVNSYEQYF. The CDR3 DNA is TGTGCCAGCAGCTTTGGAGGTGTGAACAGCTACGAGCAGTACTTC. The whole variable domain, filled in from reference TRBV5-6 and TRBJ2-7, reads DAGVTQSPTHLIKTRGQQVTLRCSPKSGHDTVSWYQQALGQGPQFIFQYYEEEERQRGNFPDRFSGHQFPNYSSELNVNALLLGDSALYLCASSFGGVNSYEQYFGPGTRLTVT.

The sample holds a few counts of this clone. This rearrangement joins TRBV7-6 to TRBJ1-1, with 7 bases matching TRBD1. This CDR3 has 13 amino acids. V lost 4 bases, J lost 7 bases, and 6 bases stayed unmatched. Germline-derived CDR1 and CDR2 are SGHVS and FNYEAQ. CDR3 coding DNA: TGTGCCAGCAGCTCGACAGGGTCCAGTGAAGCTTTCTTT. Translation: CASSSTGSSEAFF.

This clone was recorded a few times. This rearrangement joins TRBV29-1 to TRBJ1-1; D not resolved. The germline V gene encodes CDR1 SQVTM and CDR2 ANQGSEA. The length of the CDR3 is 16 residues. V gave up 0 bases and J gave up 1 base, with 15 bases separating them. CDR3 sequence reads: CSVEDWSRGGNTEAFF. The CDR3 DNA follows: TGCAGCGTTGAAGATTGGAGTCGCGGTGGGAACACTGAAGCTTTCTTT. The whole variable domain, remainder taken from reference TRBV29-1 and TRBJ1-1, is SAVISQKPSRDICQRGTSLTIQCQVDSQVTMMFWYRQQPGQSLTLIATANQGSEATYESGFVIDKFPISRPNLTFSTLTVSNMSPEDSSIYLCSVEDWSRGGNTEAFFGQGTRLTVV.

This clone was detected ten times or more. The chain combines TRBV7-2 with TRBJ2-5, with D hard to call. CDR1 and CDR2 from the germline V gene are SGHTA and FQGNSA. V lost 3 bases, J lost 3 bases, and 8 bases lay in between. The CDR3 totals 13 residues. The CDR3 sequence: CASSFIRKETQYF. In DNA form, the CDR3 reads TGTGCCAGCAGCTTTATACGGAAAGAGACCCAGTACTTC.

CDR3 residues: CASSLLKSYQETQYF. CDR3 DNA: TGTGCCAGCAGTCTTCTGAAATCGTACCAAGAGACCCAGTACTTC. The chain uses TRBV6-1 and TRBJ2-5; no definite D call. Deletions cut 5 bases from V and 0 bases from J, with 13 bases between. CDR3 length: 15 residues. Germline V gene lookup returns CDR1 MNHNS and CDR2 SASEGT.

CDR3 region: CASRRTGLETQYF. As DNA, the CDR3 is TGTGCCAGCAGGCGGACAGGTCTGGAGACCCAGTACTTC. The rearrangement joins TRBV5-6 to TRBJ2-5, with TRBD1 matching over 7 bases. Germline-derived CDR1 and CDR2 are SGHDT and YYEEEE. This CDR3 has 13 amino acids. Unmatched junction bases numbered 6, after V lost 5 bases and J lost 5 bases.

This clone was counted between two and nine times. A read error may be the cause here, since a much bigger clone is one base away. The rearrangement links TRBV4-3 to TRBJ2-5; D not certain. The end of the DNA is better explained by TRBJ2-7, so the J call may be wrong. This CDR3 comprises 11 residues. Looked up from germline, CDR1 is LGHNA and CDR2 is YSLEER. The CDR3 coding sequence is TGCGCCAGCAGCCAAGAGTACGAGCAGTACTTC. This sequence encodes CASSQEYEQYF.

In its sample, this clone was seen a few times. V and J are TRBV28 and TRBJ1-3, with D hard to call. The CDR3 runs 13 residues. The V gene's germline CDR1 is MDHEN and CDR2 SYDVKM. The V gene lost 5 bases and the J gene lost 8 bases, with 13 bases spanning the gap. The CDR3 coding sequence is TGTGCCAGCAGTCTTCCCCCTTCGGACACCATATATTTT. Translation gives CASSLPPSDTIYF.

Regarding this clone: Relative to the germline gene, one junction end is altered; a read error may explain this. The chain employs TRBV7-7 and TRBJ2-3; D could derive from TRBD1 or TRBD2 (5 bases each). This CDR3 comprises 17 residues. The germline gives CDR1 SSHAT, CDR2 FNYEAQ (reference sequence). This chain's CDR3 is CASSSGTNRTSTDTQYF. The CDR3 nucleotides read TGTGCTAGCAGCTCCGGGACCAACCGAACAAGCACAGATACGCAGTATTTT.

The chain uses TRBV2 and TRBJ2-3, with 7 bases fitting TRBD2. CDR3 length: 13 amino acids. Unmatched junction bases numbered 1, after V lost 1 base and J lost 6 bases. Germline CDR1 SNHLY, CDR2 FYNNEI. CDR3 DNA: TGTGCCAGCAGTGAAGTCGGGAGGGATACGCAGTATTTT. Translation gives CASSEVGRDTQYF.

The chain uses TRBV27 and TRBJ1-2, with TRBD1 matching 10 bases. Germline V CDR1 and CDR2: MNHEY, SMNVEV (reference sequence). J gave up 8 bases and V 2 bases, and 14 bases lay outside the gene matches. This CDR3 is 17 amino acids long. Here the CDR3 DNA reads TGTGCCAGCAGTTTAAAGGCGACAGGGGGCAGACCTCAAGGCTACACCTTC. This encodes CASSLKATGGRPQGYTF.

This chain links TRBV7-8 with TRBJ2-1, with D unclear. Between the trimmed V and J ends, which lost 5 bases and 8 bases, there was a span of 10 bases. Germline V gives CDR1 SGHVS, CDR2 FQNEAQ. The CDR3 has 12 amino acids. The DNA of the CDR3 is TGTGCCAGCAGCCTCAGACGCTATGAGCAGTTCTTC. It translates to CASSLRRYEQFF.

This clone occurred a few times. The chain is built from TRBV7-9 and TRBJ2-1, with 12 positions matching TRBD2. This CDR3 comprises 16 residues. Trimming cost V 5 bases and J 7 bases; bases outside gene matches: 9. Germline CDR1 SEHNR, CDR2 FQNEAQ (reference sequence). CDR3 coding DNA: TGTGCCAGCAGCCCCTGGACTAGCGGGGTCGGTAATGAGCAGTTCTTC. This translates into CASSPWTSGVGNEQFF.

The chain combines TRBV7-2 with TRBJ1-1; TRBD1 aligns across 7 bases. Germline CDR1 and CDR2: SGHTA and FQGNSA. V lost 5 bases, J lost 5 bases, and 8 bases stayed unmatched. The CDR3 totals 14 residues. CDR3 bases: TGTGCCAGCAGCCCGCCCGGGACAGCGACTGAAGCTTTCTTT. Its translation: CASSPPGTATEAFF.

This clone turned up a few times. The chain combines TRBV6-6 with TRBJ1-2, with 9 bases lining up with TRBD1. V trimming: 6 bases; J trimming: 7 bases; junction bases outside the gene matches: 12. This CDR3 is built from 15 residues. CDR1 is MNHNY and CDR2 is SVGAGI in the germline V gene (reference sequence). CDR3 loop: CASSGRGQGNSGYTF. DNA for the CDR3: TGTGCCAGCAGCGGGCGTGGACAGGGGAATTCTGGCTACACCTTC.